A selection of T cell receptor beta chains follows, all from one sample in a study of T cells after yellow fever vaccination. Using its own MiXCR run on the 5' RACE reads, TCRdb lists one record per CDR3 protein. The table lists about 340,000 distinct CDR3 sequences, approximately 12% of them singletons. Sequenced material: CD4+ T cells sorted from PBMCs, taken 15 days after the yellow fever booster vaccination. All receptors come from a man aged 18 to 29 who received the YFV17D yellow fever vaccine. The CDR3 runs from the conserved cysteine through the conserved F or W. A D gene is named only where the DNA matches it firmly. The listing skips clone size in some rows; elsewhere it reads once, few, many or a size class.

j_call | clone_size | v_call | d_call | cdr3_aa | cdr3_nt
TRBJ1-6 | few | TRBV7-2 | - | CASSLEVQISPLHF | TGTGCCAGCAGCTTAGAGGTACAGATCTCACCCCTCCACTTT
TRBJ2-3 | - | TRBV10-3 | - | CAISEPAADTQYF | TGTGCCATCAGTGAGCCCGCTGCTGATACGCAGTATTTT
TRBJ2-5 | few | TRBV29-1 | TRBD2 | CSVDPVGGGTSGETQYF | TGCAGCGTTGACCCGGTTGGCGGGGGAACCTCTGGGGAGACCCAGTACTTC
TRBJ1-2 | - | TRBV4-3 | - | CASSQDLRSGSGGYTF | TGCGCCAGCAGCCAAGATCTTCGATCAGGGTCCGGTGGCTACACCTTC
TRBJ1-2 | - | TRBV2 | - | CASSSDGSYGYTF | TGTGCCAGCAGTTCGGACGGATCCTATGGCTACACCTTC
TRBJ2-1 | - | TRBV12-3/TRBV12-4 | - | CASMTRPGNEQFF | TGTGCCAGTATGACAAGGCCGGGCAATGAGCAGTTCTTC
TRBJ2-7 | - | TRBV9 | TRBD1 | CASSRGGQGVFEQYF | TGTGCCAGCAGCCGGGGAGGACAGGGGGTGTTCGAGCAGTACTTC
TRBJ1-4 | - | TRBV29-1 | - | CSVGADGTWKKLFF | TGCAGCGTTGGAGCCGATGGGACCTGGAAAAAACTGTTTTTT
TRBJ2-2 | - | TRBV15 | - | CATSRGRGSLLNTGELFF | TGTGCCACCAGCAGAGGCCGGGGCAGTCTTCTGAACACCGGGGAGCTGTTTTTT
TRBJ2-1 | - | TRBV18 | - | CASSPSEYNEQFF | TGTGCCAGCTCACCCAGTGAGTACAATGAGCAGTTCTTC
TRBJ1-5 | few | TRBV5-1 | - | CASSLNGPWGNQPQHF | TGCGCCAGCAGCTTGAATGGGCCCTGGGGCAATCAGCCCCAGCATTTT
TRBJ2-7 | once | TRBV6-5 | TRBD1 | CASSLTGGVPYEQYF | TGTGCCAGCAGTCTTACAGGGGGAGTCCCCTACGAGCAGTACTTC
TRBJ2-2 | few | TRBV7-6 | - | CASSANIQPGELFF | TGTGCCAGCAGCGCCAATATACAACCCGGGGAGCTGTTTTTT
TRBJ1-1 | - | TRBV12-3/TRBV12-4 | TRBD1 | CASSLGQGSNTEAFF | TGTGCCAGCAGTTTAGGACAGGGCTCCAACACTGAAGCTTTCTTT
TRBJ2-7 | - | TRBV20-1 | TRBD1 | CSVTGTGGTEQYF | TGCAGTGTTACCGGGACAGGAGGGACCGAGCAGTACTTC
TRBJ2-4 | - | TRBV4-1 | - | CASSQDWTWVAPRTGPGKNIQYF | TGCGCCAGCAGCCAAGATTGGACTTGGGTGGCTCCTAGGACGGGCCCGGGCAAAAACATTCAGTACTTC
TRBJ2-3 | many | TRBV7-3 | - | CASSLRPMDTQYF | TGTGCCAGCAGCTTAAGACCGATGGATACGCAGTATTTT
TRBJ2-6 | - | TRBV5-1 | - | CASSFGQSGANVLTF | TGCGCCAGCAGCTTTGGACAGTCTGGGGCCAACGTCCTGACTTTC
TRBJ1-1 | few | TRBV29-1 | - | CSVEGENTEAFF | TGCAGCGTTGAAGGTGAGAACACTGAAGCTTTCTTT
TRBJ2-6 | - | TRBV4-3 | - | CASSQDRASGANVLTF | TGCGCCAGCAGCCAAGATCGCGCCTCTGGGGCCAACGTCCTGACTTTC
TRBJ1-1 | many | TRBV11-2 | - | CASSFPGAEAFF | TGTGCCAGCAGCTTCCCGGGAGCTGAAGCTTTCTTT
TRBJ2-1 | many | TRBV3-1 | - | CASSHRSAERSYNEQFF | TGTGCCAGCAGCCACCGGTCAGCGGAGCGCTCCTACAATGAGCAGTTCTTC
TRBJ1-1 | once | TRBV7-3 | - | CASSLNIGGTEAFF | TGTGCCAGCAGCTTAAACATCGGTGGCACTGAAGCTTTCTTT
TRBJ1-4 | - | TRBV3-1 | - | CASSRAKRGAVGNEKLFF | TGTGCCAGCAGCCGGGCGAAGAGGGGTGCGGTCGGGAATGAAAAACTGTTTTTT
TRBJ2-3 | - | TRBV5-4 | - | CASSLRDFLDTQYF | TGTGCCAGCAGCTTACGCGACTTCCTGGATACGCAGTATTTT
TRBJ2-3 | - | TRBV19 | - | CASRDKRGTDTQYF | TGTGCCAGTAGAGACAAGCGGGGCACAGATACGCAGTATTTT
TRBJ2-5 | - | TRBV5-1 | - | CASSVEQVSETQYF | TGCGCCAGCAGCGTGGAACAGGTTTCCGAGACCCAGTACTTC
TRBJ2-5 | - | TRBV5-1 | - | CASSQGHQGETQYF | TGCGCCAGCAGCCAGGGACATCAAGGGGAGACCCAGTACTTC
TRBJ2-1 | - | TRBV9 | - | CASTGGPHNEQFF | TGTGCCAGCACCGGGGGACCGCACAATGAGCAGTTCTTC
TRBJ2-1 | many | TRBV5-1 | - | CASSLGATPNEQFF | TGCGCCAGCAGCTTGGGTGCTACCCCAAATGAGCAGTTCTTC